A single sample is the source of the 14 T cell receptor beta chains below, sequenced in a study of vaccination effects on CD4 cells after COVID-19. The assay was immunoSEQ multiplex PCR, and TCRdb's table has in-frame clones only and misses some. The sample has 28,000 or so clones; 83% are singletons. Their specific antigens are unknown. Peptide-pool stimulation followed by sequencing identified expanded antigen-specific CD4+ clonotypes in the ViraFEST assay. At the end of roughly 9 days of culture, CD4+ T cells were isolated. All participants had two doses of either the BNT162b2 or mRNA-1273 vaccine. The specimen was CD4+ T cells from PBMCs cultured with HCoV-NL63 spike peptides, collected after COVID-19 vaccination. The source of these receptors is a human donor who received a COVID-19 vaccine. Some clones in this sample may be carry-over from other donors' samples.

The chain carries TRBV27 and TRBJ2-7, with 7 bases fitting TRBD1. CDR1 and CDR2 from the germline V gene are MNHEY and SMNVEV (reference sequence). The V segment lost 6 bases and the J segment 3 bases; nucleotides outside the gene matches: 5. CDR3 length: 13 amino acids. CDR3 region: CASRKPGGYEQYV. The CDR3 DNA is TGTGCCAGCAGAAAACCAGGGGGCTACGAGCAGTACGTC.

This rearrangement joins TRBV6-5 to TRBJ2-4; TRBD1 or TRBD2 may be the D gene (5 bases each). V lost 6 bases and J 8 bases, leaving 14 bases between the germline ends. Germline CDR1 MNHEY, CDR2 SVGAGI. The CDR3 totals 13 residues. CDR3 residues: CASSPSLGDIQYF. DNA of the CDR3: TGTGCCAGCAGCCCGAGTTTGGGGGACATTCAGTACTTC.

The chain is built from TRBV5-1 and TRBJ2-3; a weak D match, TRBD1 (5 bases). The V end lost 6 bases, the J end lost 4 bases, and 18 bases lay between the germline ends. Per germline, CDR1 SGHRS and CDR2 YFSETQ. This CDR3 region has 15 residues. CDR3 nucleotide sequence: TGCGCCAGCAAACGACAGCCCCAAGGGCCAGATACGCAGTATTTT. Translating it yields CASKRQPQGPDTQYF.

The J gene is TRBJ2-1, the V gene TRBV7-6; D is possibly TRBD2 (5 bases). This CDR3 has 16 amino acids. Germline V gene lookup returns CDR1 SGHVS and CDR2 FNYEAQ. V was shortened by 5 bases and J by 0 bases, with 14 bases between the two germline ends. This chain's CDR3 is CASSKGRGGSYNEQFF. CDR3 nucleotides: TGTGCCAGCAGCAAGGGTCGGGGTGGCTCCTACAATGAGCAGTTCTTC. The complete variable domain, with remaining parts taken from reference TRBV7-6 and TRBJ2-1, reads GAGVSQSPRYKVTKRGQDVALRCDPISGHVSLYWYRQALGQGPEFLTYFNYEAQQDKSGLPNDRFSAERPEGSISTLTIQRTEQRDSAMYRCASSKGRGGSYNEQFFGPGTRLTVL.

This sequence joins TRBV7-2 and TRBJ2-7, with TRBD1 matching 7 bases. There are 13 residues in the CDR3. Germline V lookup: CDR1 SGHTA, CDR2 FQGNSA. The trim removed 5 bases at V and 4 bases at J, leaving 5 bases unmatched. The CDR3 is CASSLQGKYEQYV. In nucleotides, the CDR3 is TGTGCCAGCAGCCTACAGGGGAAGTACGAGCAGTACGTC.

This sequence joins TRBV7-2 and TRBJ1-6, with no clear D. CDR3 length equals 17 residues. V was pared by 0 bases and J by 8 bases, with 17 bases between. CDR1 SGHTA and CDR2 FQGNSA come from the germline V gene. The CDR3 DNA follows: TGTGCCAGCAGCTTAGCGCCCAGACGAGCCCCGGATTCACCCCTCCACTTT. It specifies CASSLAPRRAPDSPLHF.

Only a few counts were recorded for this clone. DNA of the CDR3: TGTGCCAGCAGCTTTGCAGGGGTTTCACCCCTCCACTTT. It encodes CASSFAGVSPLHF. The genes are TRBV7-2 and TRBJ1-6, with D possibly matching TRBD1 (6 bases). CDR1 and CDR2 from the germline V gene are SGHTA and FQGNSA. The CDR3 spans 13 residues. V dropped 3 bases and J dropped 9 bases, with 9 bases sitting between them.

The V and J genes are TRBV24-1 and TRBJ2-2, with 7 bases matching TRBD1. V shed 4 bases, J shed 3 bases, and the junction held 10 bases outside the gene matches. This CDR3 is 17 amino acids long. Germline CDR1 reads KGHDR; CDR2 reads SFDVKD. CDR3 in DNA: TGTGCCACCAGTGACTCTGTCCGGGACAGATACACCGGGGAGCTGTTTTTT. Its protein is CATSDSVRDRYTGELFF.

This clone was counted between two and nine times. The CDR3 region is CASGWSGTGNTGELFF. CDR3 DNA: TGTGCTAGTGGTTGGAGTGGGACAGGGAACACCGGGGAGCTGTTTTTT. The rearrangement uses TRBV12-5 and TRBJ2-2, with TRBD1 matching over 8 bases. V lost 4 bases to trimming and J lost 1 base; unmatched junction nucleotides: 5. From germline, CDR1 is LGHNT and CDR2 FRNRAP. This CDR3 spans 16 amino acids.

CDR3 residues: CASSFQGQGLLDEQFF. CDR3 DNA sequence: TGTGCCAGCAGCTTTCAGGGACAGGGGTTATTGGATGAGCAGTTCTTC. The rearrangement uses TRBV7-2 and TRBJ2-1; 10 bases map to TRBD1. The J segment lost 8 bases and the V segment lost 3 bases, leaving 10 bases of the junction unmatched. Germline CDR1 SGHTA, CDR2 FQGNSA. The CDR3 loop spans 16 amino acids.

The chain recombines TRBV7-2 with TRBJ2-3, with TRBD1 matching 7 bases. Trimming cost V 5 bases and J 0 bases; bases outside gene matches: 5. Germline CDR1 SGHTA, CDR2 FQGNSA. The CDR3 has 15 residues. The CDR3 region is CASSPGQASTDTQYF. The CDR3 coding sequence is TGTGCCAGCAGCCCAGGACAGGCTAGCACAGATACGCAGTATTTT.

The rearrangement uses TRBV11-1 and TRBJ1-4, with D unclear. The V and J ends lost 5 bases and 0 bases respectively, with 10 bases between them. The CDR3 has 15 amino acids. Germline CDR1 and CDR2: SGHAT and FQDESV (reference sequence). CDR3 in amino acids: CASSAQLATNEKLFF. The CDR3 DNA reads as TGTGCCAGCAGCGCCCAACTTGCAACTAATGAAAAACTGTTTTTT. Supplemented by reference TRBV11-1 and TRBJ1-4, the full variable domain reads EAEVAQSPRYKITEKSQAVAFWCDPISGHATLYWYRQILGQGPELLVQFQDESVVDDSQLPKDRFSAERLKGVDSTLKIQPAELGDSAMYLCASSAQLATNEKLFFGSGTQLSVL.

This clone was seen more than once but under ten times. The chain combines TRBV19 with TRBJ1-4; no clear D gene. The CDR3 extends over 12 amino acids. The germline V and J ends were trimmed by 1 base and 11 bases, with 8 bases remaining between them. In germline, CDR1 is LNHDA, CDR2 SQIVND (reference sequence). The CDR3 protein is CASSIGGHKLFF. The CDR3 DNA sequence: TGTGCCAGTAGTATAGGAGGGCACAAACTGTTTTTT.

This clone was recorded only once. This chain connects TRBV6-1 to TRBJ2-1; 8 positions match TRBD1. Per the germline V gene, CDR1 is MNHNS and CDR2 is SASEGT. V shed 0 bases and J 3 bases; nucleotides not matched to a gene: 7. This CDR3 has 17 residues. The CDR3 reads CASSEAKGQDDYNEQFF. CDR3 in DNA: TGTGCCAGCAGTGAAGCGAAGGGACAGGATGACTACAATGAGCAGTTCTTC.